This TCR beta chain was recovered during a study of blood T cell repertoires in COVID-19. Those who participated ranged in age from 18 to 89 years and resided in under 25 US areas. Participants had their cohort set by participant-reported clinical history. Recovered status in Cohort 3 required two negative PCRs, clearance, or symptom resolution. Assay: immunoSEQ multiplex PCR; the TCRdb copy retains only in-frame clones and omits some. The sample shows over 300,000 clones, approximately 90% of them seen only once. Sample: PBMCs or T cells enriched from blood (not recorded which). The origin of this receptor is a woman in her twenties or thirties who had recovered from COVID-19.

DNA for the CDR3: TGTGCCAGCAGCTTTGGGACAGGTCGGCACGCCGCCCTTGGAAACACCATATATTTT. Its translation is CASSFGTGRHAALGNTIYF. The chain carries TRBV6-6 and TRBJ1-3, with 8 nucleotides matching TRBD1. The CDR3 spans 19 residues. CDR1 and CDR2 (germline): MNHNY, SVGAGI (reference sequence). The V segment lost 6 bases and the J segment 3 bases; nucleotides outside the gene matches: 19.